The source of this TCR beta chain is a study of OX40 agonist ivuxolimab in advanced cancers. Using immunoSEQ multiplex PCR, the repertoire was profiled, and TCRdb retains in-frame clones only, with some absent. The data hold approximately 74,000 clones, with approximately 92% observed a single time. The sequence was obtained from an adult with an advanced solid tumor such as melanoma, head and neck, liver or kidney cancer. Sequenced material: CD4+ or CD8+ T cells sorted from blood, taken in a trial of the OX40 agonist ivuxolimab.

CDR3 region: CASSQVQAGDTQYF. CDR3 nucleotides: TGCGCCAGCAGCCAAGTCCAAGCAGGGGATACGCAGTATTTT. The chain combines TRBV4-1 with TRBJ2-3, with TRBD1 as a possible D gene (5 bases). Trimming stripped 1 base from V and 6 bases from J, with 11 bases between. CDR1 and CDR2 (germline): MGHRA, YSYEKL. The CDR3 extends over 14 amino acids.